Given below is one T cell receptor beta chain in context. Its antigen is as yet unknown. Sequencing used immunoSEQ multiplex PCR; TCRdb keeps in-frame clones, though not all of them. In the table there are 55,000 to 70,000 clones, 79% of which are singletons. The sample is drawn from a study of a mutant IDH1 vaccine in newly diagnosed glioma. Study in general: Treated patients had a mean age of approximately 40 years and a roughly 60% male, roughly 40% female split. Study results and caveats: Vaccine-induced immune responses occurred in 80% to 95% of patients.

The time point here: baseline, week 1 (first vaccination visit). The treatment was: pre-vaccination baseline after standard-of-care therapy. Donors harbored newly found WHO grade 3 or 4 IDH1-mutant, ATRX-lost astrocytomas. The specimen was PBMCs, collected from a glioma patient treated with radiotherapy, temozolomide or both. The sequence was collected from a middle-aged man with glioma.

For the CDR3, the DNA is TGTGCCAGTAGTGCTAGCGGCCGGGAGCTGTTTTTT. The encoded protein is CASSASGRELFF. The chain couples TRBV19 to TRBJ2-2, with 7 bases identical to TRBD2. V was clipped by 5 bases and J by 9 bases; unmatched bases: 3. Germline V gene data show CDR1 as LNHDA and CDR2 as SQIVND (reference sequence). This CDR3 is built from 12 residues.